The 8 T cell receptor beta chains below were found in one sample sequenced in a study of brain T cells in children with intractable seizures (dated by TCRdb to about 2021). The time point label for this specimen denotes: blood from clinic visit 5 months post-surgery; TSC patient then seizure free. Libraries were prepared through the immunoSEQ multiplex PCR assay. The table was pulled from immuneACCESS by TCRdb, which kept in-frame rearrangements only. Such tables lose some clones; where checked, under half of the loss comes from unresolved V genes, and the rest has no known cause. The sample data list hundreds of thousands of clones, and over 90% of these were observed just once. The ten largest account for 5% to 7% of the sample. The source was peripheral blood, collected 4 to 6 months after surgery. Receptor source: a boy under two years old with tuberous sclerosis and intractable seizures.

J is TRBJ1-4 and V is TRBV4-2; no reliable D call. Germline CDR1 is LGHNA and CDR2 is YNFKEQ. V was pared by 0 bases and J by 2 bases, with 4 bases between. CDR3 size: 14 residues. The CDR3 DNA reads TGTGCCAGCAGCCAAGATACTACTAATGAAAAACTGTTTTTT. Translation: CASSQDTTNEKLFF.

This sequence joins TRBV2 and TRBJ2-1; D may be TRBD2 (5 bases). The CDR3 runs to 15 residues. Trimming left V 4 bases short and J 0 bases short, with 10 bases between. From germline, CDR1 is SNHLY and CDR2 FYNNEI. CDR3 loop: CASSGEGLSYNEQFF. The CDR3 DNA reads TGTGCCAGCAGTGGTGAGGGCCTCTCCTACAATGAGCAGTTCTTC.

The chain links TRBV6-1 to TRBJ1-2; TRBD1 might be the D (5 bases). Trimming pared 3 bases from V and 7 bases from J, leaving 9 bases between. The length of the CDR3 is 12 residues. Germline CDR1 and CDR2: MNHNS and SASEGT. CDR3 bases: TGTGCCAGCAGTGAGGGACTTATTGGCTACACCTTC. Translation gives CASSEGLIGYTF.

The chain has TRBV30 and TRBJ2-1, with 8 nucleotides matching TRBD1. CDR3 size: 12 residues. CDR1 and CDR2 from the germline V gene are GTSNPN and SVGIG (reference sequence). V was pared by 1 base and J by 8 bases, with 1 base of the junction left unmatched. CDR3 in DNA: TGTGCCTGGAGTGACAGGGGGTATGAGCAGTTCTTC. Its protein product is CAWSDRGYEQFF. The complete variable domain, with remaining parts taken from reference TRBV30 and TRBJ2-1, reads SQTIHQWPATLVQPVGSPLSLECTVEGTSNPNLYWYRQAAGRGLQLLFYSVGIGQISSEVPQNLSASRPQDRQFILSSKKLLLSDSGFYLCAWSDRGYEQFFGPGTRLTVL.

The chain joins TRBV5-1 to TRBJ2-5; possibly TRBD1 for D (5 bases). V lost 0 bases, J lost 5 bases, and 26 bases lay in between. This CDR3 is 19 amino acids long. Germline values: CDR1 SGHRS, CDR2 YFSETQ. Written as DNA, the CDR3 is TGCGCCAGCAGCTTGGGGCCAGTAATACCCGGTTGGGGCGTGGAGACCCAGTACTTC. Its protein product is CASSLGPVIPGWGVETQYF.

This chain links TRBV9 with TRBJ1-2, with TRBD1 as a possible D gene (6 bases). With 0 bases removed from V and 2 bases from J, the gap between germline ends came to 14 bases. Germline V gene lookup returns CDR1 SGDLS and CDR2 YYNGEE. The CDR3 extends over 16 amino acids. The CDR3 sequence is CASSVEAGVWNYGYTF. In DNA, the CDR3 is TGTGCCAGCAGCGTAGAGGCAGGGGTATGGAACTATGGCTACACCTTC.

The chain has TRBV6-5 and TRBJ1-3; D gene uncertain. This CDR3 is 11 amino acids long. Trimming cost V 4 bases and J 9 bases, with 7 bases left between them. Germline CDR1 is MNHEY and CDR2 is SVGAGI. The CDR3 DNA is TGTGCCAGCAGTTCCACGACCACCATATATTTT. Translating it yields CASSSTTTIYF.

The chain carries TRBV19 and TRBJ1-5; tentatively, D is TRBD1 (6 bases). V lost 9 bases to trimming and J lost 0 bases, with 21 bases between them. Germline lookup yields CDR1 LNHDA and CDR2 SQIVND (reference sequence). This CDR3 spans 17 amino acids. The CDR3 nucleotides read TGTGCCAGAAAGGGGGAGGGAAGGCTTTATAGCAATCAGCCCCAGCATTTT. Amino acids: CARKGEGRLYSNQPQHF.